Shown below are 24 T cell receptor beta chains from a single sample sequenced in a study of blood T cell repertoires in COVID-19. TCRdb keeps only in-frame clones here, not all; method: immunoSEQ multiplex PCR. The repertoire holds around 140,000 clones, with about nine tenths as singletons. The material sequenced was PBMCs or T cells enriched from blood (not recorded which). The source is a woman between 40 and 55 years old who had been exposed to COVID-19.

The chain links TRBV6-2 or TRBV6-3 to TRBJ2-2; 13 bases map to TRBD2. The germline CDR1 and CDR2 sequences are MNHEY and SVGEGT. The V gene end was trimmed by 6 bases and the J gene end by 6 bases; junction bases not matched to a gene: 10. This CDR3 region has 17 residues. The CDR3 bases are TGTGCCAGCAGCCAAACTAGCGGGAGGGCCAACGCCGGGGAGCTGTTTTTT. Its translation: CASSQTSGRANAGELFF.

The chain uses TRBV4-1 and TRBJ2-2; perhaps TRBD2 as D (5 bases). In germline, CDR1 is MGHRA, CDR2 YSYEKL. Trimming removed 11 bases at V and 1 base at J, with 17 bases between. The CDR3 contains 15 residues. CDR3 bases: TGCGCCGGATCTGAGGGCGATTGGAACACCGGGGAGCTGTTTTTT. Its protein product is CAGSEGDWNTGELFF.

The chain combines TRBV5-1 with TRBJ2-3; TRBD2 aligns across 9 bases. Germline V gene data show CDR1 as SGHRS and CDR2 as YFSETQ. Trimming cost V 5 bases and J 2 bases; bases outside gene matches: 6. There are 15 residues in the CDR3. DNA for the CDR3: TGCGCCAGCAGACGGGGCGGGAGGGCCACAGATACGCAGTATTTT. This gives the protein CASRRGGRATDTQYF.

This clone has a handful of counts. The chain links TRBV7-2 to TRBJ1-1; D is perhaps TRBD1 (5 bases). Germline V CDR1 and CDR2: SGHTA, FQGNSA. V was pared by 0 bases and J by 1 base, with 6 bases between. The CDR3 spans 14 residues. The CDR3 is CASSLARENTEAFF. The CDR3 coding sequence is TGTGCCAGCAGCTTAGCCAGGGAGAACACTGAAGCTTTCTTT.

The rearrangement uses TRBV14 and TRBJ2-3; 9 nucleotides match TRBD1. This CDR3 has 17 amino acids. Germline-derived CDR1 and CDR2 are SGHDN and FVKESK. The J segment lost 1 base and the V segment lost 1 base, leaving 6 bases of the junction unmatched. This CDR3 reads CASSQATWTGGTDTQYF. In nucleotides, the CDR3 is TGTGCCAGCAGCCAAGCGACATGGACAGGGGGCACAGATACGCAGTATTTT.

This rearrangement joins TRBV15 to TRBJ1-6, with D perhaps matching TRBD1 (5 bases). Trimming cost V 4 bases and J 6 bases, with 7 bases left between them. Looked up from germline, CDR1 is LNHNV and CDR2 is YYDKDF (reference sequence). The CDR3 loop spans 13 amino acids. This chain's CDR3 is CATSTQGNSPLHF. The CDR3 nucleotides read TGTGCCACCAGCACGCAGGGTAATTCACCCCTCCACTTT.

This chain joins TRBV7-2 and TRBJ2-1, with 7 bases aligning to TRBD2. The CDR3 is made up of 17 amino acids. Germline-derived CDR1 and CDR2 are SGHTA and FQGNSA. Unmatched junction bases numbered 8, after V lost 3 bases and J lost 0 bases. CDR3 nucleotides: TGTGCCAGCAGCTTCCCTGCTAGCGGCAGCTCCTACAATGAGCAGTTCTTC. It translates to CASSFPASGSSYNEQFF.

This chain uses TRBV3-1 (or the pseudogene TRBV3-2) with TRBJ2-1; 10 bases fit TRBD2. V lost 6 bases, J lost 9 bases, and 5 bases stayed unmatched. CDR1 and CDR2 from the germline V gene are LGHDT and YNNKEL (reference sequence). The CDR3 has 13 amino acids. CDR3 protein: CASRTSGNGEQFF. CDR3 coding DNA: TGTGCCAGCAGAACTAGCGGGAACGGTGAGCAGTTCTTC.

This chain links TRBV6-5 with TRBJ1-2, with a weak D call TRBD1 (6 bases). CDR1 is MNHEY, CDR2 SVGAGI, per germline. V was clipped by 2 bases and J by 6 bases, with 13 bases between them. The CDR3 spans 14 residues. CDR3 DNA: TGTGCCAGCAGTTACGGACAGCAGTTGGATGGCTACACCTTC. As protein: CASSYGQQLDGYTF.

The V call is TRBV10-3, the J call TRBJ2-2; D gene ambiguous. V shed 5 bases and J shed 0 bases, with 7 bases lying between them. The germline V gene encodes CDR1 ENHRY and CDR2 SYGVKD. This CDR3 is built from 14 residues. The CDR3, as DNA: TGTGCCATCAGTTCGACTGCGAACACCGGGGAGCTGTTTTTT. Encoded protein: CAISSTANTGELFF.

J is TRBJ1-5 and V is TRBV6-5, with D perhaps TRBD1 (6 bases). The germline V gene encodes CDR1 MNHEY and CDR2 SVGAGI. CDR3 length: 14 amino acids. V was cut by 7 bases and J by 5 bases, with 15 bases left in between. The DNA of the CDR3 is TGTGCCAGCAAAAAGGGGTCAGGGGATCAGCCCCAGCATTTT. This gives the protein CASKKGSGDQPQHF.

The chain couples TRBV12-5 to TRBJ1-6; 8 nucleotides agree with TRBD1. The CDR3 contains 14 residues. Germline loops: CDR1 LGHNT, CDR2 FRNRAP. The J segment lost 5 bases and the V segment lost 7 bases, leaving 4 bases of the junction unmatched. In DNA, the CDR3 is TGTGCTAGTGCTCAGGGACAGGATAATTCACCCCTCCACTTT. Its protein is CASAQGQDNSPLHF.

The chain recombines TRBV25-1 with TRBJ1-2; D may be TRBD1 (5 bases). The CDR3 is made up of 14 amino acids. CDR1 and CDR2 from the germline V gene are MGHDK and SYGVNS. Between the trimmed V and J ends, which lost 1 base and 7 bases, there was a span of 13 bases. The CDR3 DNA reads TGTGCCAGCAGTGAATCGGGGGATTTCGGTGGCTACACCTTC. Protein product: CASSESGDFGGYTF.

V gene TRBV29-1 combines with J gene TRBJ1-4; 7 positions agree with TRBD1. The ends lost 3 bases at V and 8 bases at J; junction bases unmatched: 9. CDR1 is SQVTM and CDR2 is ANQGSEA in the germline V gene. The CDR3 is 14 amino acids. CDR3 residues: CSVDQTGIGEKLFF. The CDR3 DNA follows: TGCAGCGTTGACCAGACAGGGATTGGGGAAAAACTGTTTTTT.

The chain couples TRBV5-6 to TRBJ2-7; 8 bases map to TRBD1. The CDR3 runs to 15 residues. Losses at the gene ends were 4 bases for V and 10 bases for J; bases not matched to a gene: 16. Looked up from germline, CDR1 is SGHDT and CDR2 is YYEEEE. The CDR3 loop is CASSGAGTGEKKQYF. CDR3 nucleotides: TGTGCCAGCAGCGGTGCCGGGACAGGCGAGAAAAAACAGTACTTC.

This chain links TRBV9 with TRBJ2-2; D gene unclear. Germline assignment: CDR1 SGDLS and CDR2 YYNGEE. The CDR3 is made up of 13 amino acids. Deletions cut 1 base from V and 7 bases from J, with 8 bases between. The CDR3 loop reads CASSVTLSGELFF. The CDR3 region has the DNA TGTGCCAGCAGCGTAACACTAAGCGGGGAGCTGTTTTTT.

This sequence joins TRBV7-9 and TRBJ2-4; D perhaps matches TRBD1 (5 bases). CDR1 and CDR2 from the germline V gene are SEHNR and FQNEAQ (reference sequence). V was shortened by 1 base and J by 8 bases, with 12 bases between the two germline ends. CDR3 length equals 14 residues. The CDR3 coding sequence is TGTGCCAGCAGCTTAGGTAGGGGAATTGACATTCAGTACTTC. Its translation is CASSLGRGIDIQYF.

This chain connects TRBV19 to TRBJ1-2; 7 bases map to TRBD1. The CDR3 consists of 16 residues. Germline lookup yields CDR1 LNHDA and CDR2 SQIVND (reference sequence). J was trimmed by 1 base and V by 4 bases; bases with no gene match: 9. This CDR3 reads CASSRGGQSINYGYTF. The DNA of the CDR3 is TGTGCCAGTAGTAGAGGGGGACAGTCAATTAACTATGGCTACACCTTC.

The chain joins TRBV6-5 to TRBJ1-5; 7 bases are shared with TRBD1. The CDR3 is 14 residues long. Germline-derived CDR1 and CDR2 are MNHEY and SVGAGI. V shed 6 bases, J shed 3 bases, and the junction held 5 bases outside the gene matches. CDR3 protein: CASRQQGFNQPQHF. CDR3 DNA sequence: TGTGCCAGCAGGCAACAGGGGTTCAATCAGCCCCAGCATTTT.

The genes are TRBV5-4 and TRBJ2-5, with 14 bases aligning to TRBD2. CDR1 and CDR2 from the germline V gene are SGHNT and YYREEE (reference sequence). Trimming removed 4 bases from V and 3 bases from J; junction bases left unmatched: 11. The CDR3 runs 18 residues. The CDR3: CASSGKTSGGAWEETQYF. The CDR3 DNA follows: TGTGCCAGCAGCGGGAAGACTAGCGGGGGGGCATGGGAAGAGACCCAGTACTTC.

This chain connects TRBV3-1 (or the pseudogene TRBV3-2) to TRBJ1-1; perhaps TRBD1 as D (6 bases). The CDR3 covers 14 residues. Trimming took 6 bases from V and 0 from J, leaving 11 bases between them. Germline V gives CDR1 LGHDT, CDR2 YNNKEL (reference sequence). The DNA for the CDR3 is TGTGCCAGCAGGGGGACAACACTGAACACTGAAGCTTTCTTT. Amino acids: CASRGTTLNTEAFF.

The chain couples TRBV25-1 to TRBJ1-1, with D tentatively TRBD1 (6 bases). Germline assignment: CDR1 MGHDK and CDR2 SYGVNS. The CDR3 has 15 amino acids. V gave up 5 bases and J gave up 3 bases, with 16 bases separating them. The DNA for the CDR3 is TGTGCCAGCAGTCCCCTACAGGGAACTGACACTGAAGCTTTCTTT. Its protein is CASSPLQGTDTEAFF.

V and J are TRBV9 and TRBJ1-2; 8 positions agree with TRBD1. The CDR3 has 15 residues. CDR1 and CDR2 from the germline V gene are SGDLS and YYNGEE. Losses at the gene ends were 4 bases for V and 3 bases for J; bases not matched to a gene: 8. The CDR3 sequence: CASSRKEQGDYGYTF. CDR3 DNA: TGTGCCAGCAGCCGAAAAGAACAGGGGGACTATGGCTACACCTTC.

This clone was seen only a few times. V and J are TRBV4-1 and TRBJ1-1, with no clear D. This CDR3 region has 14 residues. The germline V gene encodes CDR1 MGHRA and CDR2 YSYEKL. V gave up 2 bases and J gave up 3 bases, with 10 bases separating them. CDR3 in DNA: TGCGCCAGCAGCCAACCGCCCGGAGACACTGAAGCTTTCTTT. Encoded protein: CASSQPPGDTEAFF.